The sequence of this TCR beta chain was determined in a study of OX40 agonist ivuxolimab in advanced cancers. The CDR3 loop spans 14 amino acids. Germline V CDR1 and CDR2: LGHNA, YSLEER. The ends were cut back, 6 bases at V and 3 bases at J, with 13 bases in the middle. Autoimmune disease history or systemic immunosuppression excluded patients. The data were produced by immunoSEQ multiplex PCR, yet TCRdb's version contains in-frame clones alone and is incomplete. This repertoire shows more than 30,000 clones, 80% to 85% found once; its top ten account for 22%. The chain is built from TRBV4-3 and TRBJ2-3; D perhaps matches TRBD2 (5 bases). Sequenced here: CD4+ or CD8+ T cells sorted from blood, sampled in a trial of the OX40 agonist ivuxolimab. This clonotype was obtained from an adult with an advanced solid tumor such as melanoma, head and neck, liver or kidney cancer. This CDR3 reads CASRPGILTDTQYF. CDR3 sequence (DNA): TGCGCCAGCAGGCCGGGGATCCTGACAGATACGCAGTATTTT.